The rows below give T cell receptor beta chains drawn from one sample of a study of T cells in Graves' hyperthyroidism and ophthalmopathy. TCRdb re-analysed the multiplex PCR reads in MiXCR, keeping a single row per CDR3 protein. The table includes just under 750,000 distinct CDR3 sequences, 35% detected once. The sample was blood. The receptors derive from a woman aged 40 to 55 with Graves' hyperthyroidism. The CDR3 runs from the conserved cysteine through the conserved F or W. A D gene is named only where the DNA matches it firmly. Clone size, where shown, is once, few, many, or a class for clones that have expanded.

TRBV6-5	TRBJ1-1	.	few	TGTGCCAGCAGGTTCGGGCGGGGGGCAGACACTGAAGCTTTCTTT	CASRFGRGADTEAFF
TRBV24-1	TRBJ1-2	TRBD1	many	TGTGCCACCAGTGACCCAGACAGGGGTGGCTACACCTTC	CATSDPDRGGYTF
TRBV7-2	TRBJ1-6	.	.	TGTGCCAGCAGCTTATTTCGGGATTCACCCCTCCACTTT	CASSLFRDSPLHF
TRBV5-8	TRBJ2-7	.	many	TGTGCCAGCAGCGGGAGTAACGAGCAGTACTTC	CASSGSNEQYF
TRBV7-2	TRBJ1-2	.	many	TGTGCCAGCAGCTTACACGAAGGCCTAGGGTATGGCTACACCTTC	CASSLHEGLGYGYTF
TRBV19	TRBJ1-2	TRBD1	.	TGTGCCAGTAGTACTCCCGGGACAGGATTTAACTATGACTACACCTTC	CASSTPGTGFNYDYTF
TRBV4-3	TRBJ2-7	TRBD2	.	TGCGCCAGCAGCCAATCACTAGCGGGAGACGAGCAGTACTTC	CASSQSLAGDEQYF
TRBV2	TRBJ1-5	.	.	TGTGCCAGCAGTCTCAGGCCGGGGGCGCTGTATCAGCCCCAGCATTTT	CASSLRPGALYQPQHF
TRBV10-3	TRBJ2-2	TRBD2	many	TGTGCCATCAGTTCGCTAGCGGGAGATAAGGACGGCGGGGAGCTGTTTTTT	CAISSLAGDKDGGELFF
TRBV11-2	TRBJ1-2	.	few	TGTGCCAGCAGCACCCCAGGGATCGGGGACTATGGCTACACCTTC	CASSTPGIGDYGYTF
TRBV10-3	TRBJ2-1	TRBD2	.	TGTGCCATCACCGAAGGACTAGCGGGCGATGAGCAGTTCTTC	CAITEGLAGDEQFF
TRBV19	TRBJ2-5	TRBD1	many	TGTGCCAGTAGCATGGGACAGGGCGAAGAGACCCAGTACTTC	CASSMGQGEETQYF
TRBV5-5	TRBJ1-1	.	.	TGTGCCAGCAGCTTGGAGTTGACTACTCCCCCTGAAGCTTTCTTT	CASSLELTTPPEAFF
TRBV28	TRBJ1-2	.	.	TGTGCCAGCACGATACAGGGCTATGGCTACACCTTC	CASTIQGYGYTF
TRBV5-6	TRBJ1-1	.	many	TGTGCCAGCAACAACAGGGACACTGAAGCTTTCTTT	CASNNRDTEAFF
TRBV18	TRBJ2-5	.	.	TGTGCCAGCTCACTCCGGGCGGGGGAGACCCAGTACTTC	CASSLRAGETQYF
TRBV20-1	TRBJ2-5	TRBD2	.	TGCAGTGCTATGCGGCTAGCGGGGGGCCAGGTCCAGGAGACCCAGTACTTC	CSAMRLAGGQVQETQYF
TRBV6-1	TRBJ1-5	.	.	TGTGCCAGCAGTCCTCAGGGACCGGGCCAGCCCCAGCATTTT	CASSPQGPGQPQHF
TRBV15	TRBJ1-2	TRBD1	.	TGTGCCACCAGCAGTAAGGGGGCACATCTCTATGGCTACACCTTC	CATSSKGAHLYGYTF
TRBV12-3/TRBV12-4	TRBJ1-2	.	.	TGTGCCAGCAGTTTTTTACGTCGGGGGTCTGGGTATGGCTACACCTTC	CASSFLRRGSGYGYTF
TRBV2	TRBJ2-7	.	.	TGTGCCAGCACCACCCGGACCCTAGGCTCCTACGAGCAGTACTTC	CASTTRTLGSYEQYF
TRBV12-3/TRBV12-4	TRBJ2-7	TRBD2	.	TGTGCCAGCAGTTTATCAGGTCTTGTTATAGCGGGAGTTCGACGGGAGCAGTACTTC	CASSLSGLVIAGVRREQYF
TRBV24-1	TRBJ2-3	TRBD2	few	TGTGCCACCAGTAGGGCCATGACGGGGGGTTTCGATACGCAGTATTTT	CATSRAMTGGFDTQYF
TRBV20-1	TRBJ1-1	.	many	TGCAGTGCTAGAGATCAACGAAACACTGAAGCTTTCTTT	CSARDQRNTEAFF
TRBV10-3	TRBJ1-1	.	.	TGTGCCATCAGTGAGAGACGGGAAGAGAGGAACAATGAAGCTTTCTTT	CAISERREERNNEAFF
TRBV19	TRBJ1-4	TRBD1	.	TGTGCCAGTAGTGGACAGGGTTGGTATGAAAAACTGTTTTTT	CASSGQGWYEKLFF
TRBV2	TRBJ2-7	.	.	TGTGCCAGCAGTTTGGGGGGCAGGGGGTTATCCTACGAGCAGTACTTC	CASSLGGRGLSYEQYF
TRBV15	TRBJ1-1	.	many	TGTGCCACCAGCAGAAAGGCAGCAAGTAACACTGAAGCTTTCTTT	CATSRKAASNTEAFF
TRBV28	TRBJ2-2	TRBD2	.	TGTGCCAGCAGTTCCCATAGCGGGGGCACCGGGGAGCTGTTTTTT	CASSSHSGGTGELFF
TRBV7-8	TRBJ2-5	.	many	TGTGCCAGCAGCCCAACCACAGGGTCCATCAAAGAGACCCAGTACTTC	CASSPTTGSIKETQYF
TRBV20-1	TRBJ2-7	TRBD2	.	TGCAGAGCTTCTGGGGGAACTAGCGGGTTTTCCTACGAGCAGTACTTC	CRASGGTSGFSYEQYF
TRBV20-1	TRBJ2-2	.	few	TGCAGTGCTCTCATTTCCGGTGCCAAAGCCGGGGAGCTGTTTTTT	CSALISGAKAGELFF
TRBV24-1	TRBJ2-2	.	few	TGTGCCAGCTCACCAGCGGCCACGAACACCGGGGAGCTGTTTTTT	CASSPAATNTGELFF
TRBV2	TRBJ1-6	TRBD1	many	TGTGCCAGCAGTGTGGGACAGGGAGATTCACCCCTCCACTTT	CASSVGQGDSPLHF
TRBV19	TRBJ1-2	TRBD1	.	TGTGCCAGTAAGAGGATAGTCGGAGACAGGGTCTCCTCTGGCTACACCTTC	CASKRIVGDRVSSGYTF
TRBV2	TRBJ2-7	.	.	TGTGCCAGCAGTTATACCTACTCGAAGTCCGTGGCTGGTTCACCCTACGAGCAGTACTTC	CASSYTYSKSVAGSPYEQYF
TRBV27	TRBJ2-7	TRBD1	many	TGTGCCAGCAGCTTTAGGACAGGGGACTCCTACGAGCAGTACTTC	CASSFRTGDSYEQYF